This TCR beta chain emerged from a study of shared clonotypes between healthy human individuals. Overall study findings and caveats: Lower generation probabilities were found for non-shared clonotypes than for those shared by all four donors. As a rule, naive subsets had a larger estimated richness than memory subsets.

From germline, CDR1 is SGHNT and CDR2 YYREEE (reference sequence). V lost 4 bases, J lost 6 bases, and 7 bases stayed unmatched. The CDR3 loop spans 15 amino acids. A single count supports this clone. Its specificity is unknown. Sequencing used immunoSEQ multiplex PCR; TCRdb keeps in-frame clones, though not all of them. The profile shows some 900,000 clones, 60% to 85% of them singletons. There were only Caucasian adults among the donors, and all lived in Nashville, Tennessee. CD45RA-negative memory and CD45RA+ naive subsets were split from the CD4+ cells. The sequence was obtained from a man younger than 30 in good health. Sequencing was performed on memory CD4+ T cells sorted from blood. Subset meaning: CD45RA-negative fraction. V usage is TRBV5-4 and J usage is TRBJ2-3, with 11 bases matching TRBD2. CDR3 coding DNA: TGTGCCAGCAGCCCTCTAGCGGGAGGACCTGATACGCAGTATTTT. Residues: CASSPLAGGPDTQYF.